Below, 30 T cell receptor beta chains from the same sample are listed, as sequenced in a study of blood T cell repertoires in COVID-19. Profiling relied on immunoSEQ multiplex PCR, and the TCRdb table lists in-frame clones only, not all of them. The profile shows hundreds of thousands of clones, about nine tenths of them singletons. Sequenced input: peripheral blood. The receptors stem from a woman in her forties who had recovered from COVID-19.

The chain links TRBV6-5 to TRBJ2-3; 9 nucleotides match TRBD2. The CDR3 runs to 16 residues. Germline V gene sequence: CDR1 MNHEY, CDR2 SVGAGI. The J segment lost 5 bases and the V segment lost 4 bases, leaving 10 bases of the junction unmatched. This CDR3 is CASSFTAGGHIDTQYF. As DNA, the CDR3 is TGTGCCAGCAGTTTTACAGCGGGGGGTCATATAGATACGCAGTATTTT.

The chain has TRBV5-5 and TRBJ1-1, with D uncertain. The CDR3 sequence is 16 residues long. Germline V gene sequence: CDR1 SGHKS, CDR2 YYEKEE (reference sequence). V was pared by 0 bases and J by 0 bases, with 12 bases between. CDR3 residues: CASSLAIFSMNTEAFF. CDR3 coding DNA: TGTGCCAGCAGCTTGGCCATTTTTAGCATGAACACTGAAGCTTTCTTT.

The genes are TRBV6-5 and TRBJ2-7; D is undetermined. V gave up 0 bases and J gave up 3 bases, with 9 bases separating them. The CDR3 contains 14 residues. The germline V gene encodes CDR1 MNHEY and CDR2 SVGAGI. CDR3 coding DNA: TGTGCCAGCAGTTACTCTTATCGCGGCTACGAGCAGTACTTC. Its translation: CASSYSYRGYEQYF.

The gene calls are TRBV6-5 and TRBJ2-3; the match to TRBD2 covers 9 bases. CDR1 and CDR2 (germline): MNHEY, SVGAGI. This CDR3 is 15 amino acids long. Trimming took 7 bases from V and 2 from J; bases not matched to a gene: 7. The CDR3, as DNA: TGTGCCAGCATCCGGACTAGCGATAACACAGATACGCAGTATTTT. This translates into CASIRTSDNTDTQYF.

The rearrangement links TRBV7-9 to TRBJ2-3; 9 nucleotides align to TRBD1. J was trimmed by 5 bases and V by 8 bases; bases with no gene match: 17. Germline lookup yields CDR1 SEHNR and CDR2 FQNEAQ (reference sequence). This CDR3 comprises 17 residues. The CDR3 nucleotides are TGTGCCAGCGTACTAGGACCGACAGGGGGAATGGGAGATACGCAGTATTTT. Translated: CASVLGPTGGMGDTQYF.

The V gene is TRBV6-5, the J gene TRBJ2-7, with TRBD2 as a possible D gene (5 bases). The V end was cut by 0 bases, the J end by 3 bases, with 9 bases between. Per the germline V gene, CDR1 is MNHEY and CDR2 is SVGAGI. This CDR3 comprises 14 residues. CDR3 protein: CASSYSRELYEQYF. In DNA, the CDR3 is TGTGCCAGCAGTTACTCGAGGGAACTCTACGAGCAGTACTTC.

The chain's CDR3 is CASSPGTGTEAFF. The CDR3 region has the DNA TGTGCCAGTAGCCCCGGGACAGGGACTGAAGCTTTCTTT. This chain connects TRBV19 to TRBJ1-1; TRBD1 matches at 9 bases. V shed 6 bases, J shed 5 bases, and the junction held 4 bases outside the gene matches. This CDR3 spans 13 amino acids. Germline lookup yields CDR1 LNHDA and CDR2 SQIVND (reference sequence).

CDR3 nucleotide sequence: TGTGCCAGCAGCAGAAGCGGGTACACTGAAGCTTTCTTT. Translated: CASSRSGYTEAFF. The J gene is TRBJ1-1, the V gene TRBV25-1; D is unresolved. Germline CDR1 is MGHDK and CDR2 is SYGVNS. V lost 6 bases and J lost 3, with 11 bases in between. The CDR3 has 13 amino acids.

The chain joins TRBV5-5 to TRBJ1-6; D remains unclear. Germline V gene sequence: CDR1 SGHKS, CDR2 YYEKEE (reference sequence). Trimming removed 4 bases at V and 0 bases at J, with 5 bases between. The CDR3 has 14 residues. CDR3 amino acids: CASSRISYNSPLHF. Here the CDR3 DNA reads TGTGCCAGCAGCCGTATCTCCTATAATTCACCCCTCCACTTT.

The V and J genes are TRBV9 and TRBJ1-1; D is undetermined. Germline assignment: CDR1 SGDLS and CDR2 YYNGEE. Between the trimmed V and J ends, which lost 1 base and 8 bases, there was a span of 15 bases. The CDR3 runs to 14 residues. CDR3 DNA sequence: TGTGCCAGCAGCGTAAGACCTAGCCCGGGGGAAGCTTTCTTT. Its translation is CASSVRPSPGEAFF.

V is TRBV7-8 and J is TRBJ2-1, with D maybe TRBD2 (7 bases). V was clipped by 2 bases and J by 8 bases, with 13 bases between them. This CDR3 comprises 14 residues. CDR1 is SGHVS and CDR2 is FQNEAQ in the germline V gene. CDR3 bases: TGTGCCAGCAGCTTACTCGGGGGGCCCTATGAGCAGTTCTTC. Protein product: CASSLLGGPYEQFF.

This chain joins TRBV7-7 and TRBJ2-3; no reliable D call. The germline V and J ends were trimmed by 1 base and 1 base, with 9 bases remaining between them. This CDR3 has 15 amino acids. Per the germline V gene, CDR1 is SSHAT and CDR2 is FNYEAQ (reference sequence). The CDR3 nucleotides read TGTGCCAGCAGCTTAGGCCCCTTAGGCACAGATACGCAGTATTTT. Translated, it gives CASSLGPLGTDTQYF.

This clone was recorded only once. This chain uses TRBV6-5 with TRBJ2-7; tentatively, D is TRBD2 (6 bases). V shed 5 bases and J shed 2 bases, with 13 bases lying between them. The germline CDR1 and CDR2 sequences are MNHEY and SVGAGI. CDR3 length: 14 amino acids. For the CDR3, the DNA is TGTGCCAGCAGTCCCGGGACTTTCGCCTACGAGCAGTACTTC. Encoded protein: CASSPGTFAYEQYF.

CDR3 nucleotides: TGTGCCAGCAGCGACCCGGGACAGGGTAGAAACACCATATATTTT. This translates into CASSDPGQGRNTIYF. The J gene is TRBJ1-3, the V gene TRBV5-4; 9 bases map to TRBD1. The CDR3 runs to 15 residues. Germline CDR1 and CDR2: SGHNT and YYREEE (reference sequence). Losses at the gene ends were 4 bases for V and 5 bases for J; bases not matched to a gene: 7.

V usage is TRBV3-1 (or the pseudogene TRBV3-2) and J usage is TRBJ2-1; D gene uncertain. The germline V gene has CDR1 LGHDT and CDR2 YNNKEL (reference sequence). The CDR3 sequence is 14 residues long. V lost 4 bases and J lost 1, with 8 bases in between. The CDR3 sequence is CASSPLLSYNEQFF. CDR3 nucleotide sequence: TGTGCCAGCAGCCCCCTATTATCCTACAATGAGCAGTTCTTC.

The chain carries TRBV3-1 (or the pseudogene TRBV3-2) and TRBJ1-5, with unresolved D. Per germline, CDR1 LGHDT and CDR2 YNNKEL (reference sequence). This CDR3 spans 13 amino acids. V was clipped by 6 bases and J by 7 bases, with 13 bases between them. CDR3 residues: CASSDGREQPQHF. CDR3 DNA sequence: TGTGCCAGCAGTGACGGGCGGGAGCAGCCCCAGCATTTT.

The chain couples TRBV30 to TRBJ1-6; D unclear. This CDR3 has 16 amino acids. CDR1 and CDR2 from the germline V gene are GTSNPN and SVGIG (reference sequence). V lost 3 bases, J lost 9 bases, and 21 bases lay in between. DNA of the CDR3: TGTGCCTGGAGCCATAAATACAGTAACTTTGCTTCACCCCTCCACTTT. Translated: CAWSHKYSNFASPLHF.

The chain has TRBV5-4 and TRBJ1-2; 10 bases agree with TRBD1. There are 14 residues in the CDR3. Losses at the gene ends were 5 bases for V and 11 bases for J; bases not matched to a gene: 12. Germline CDR1 is SGHNT and CDR2 is YYREEE (reference sequence). CDR3 loop: CASRPVPDRGSYTF. The CDR3, as DNA: TGTGCCAGCAGACCAGTTCCGGACAGGGGGAGTTACACCTTC.

This clone showed up just a few times. The J gene is TRBJ2-2, the V gene TRBV5-5; D perhaps matches TRBD2 (7 bases). With 3 bases removed from V and 2 bases from J, the gap between germline ends came to 11 bases. Germline CDR1 SGHKS, CDR2 YYEKEE (reference sequence). The CDR3 is 15 amino acids. For the CDR3, the DNA is TGTGCCAGCAGCTACGGGGGGCGAAACACCGGGGAGCTGTTTTTT. Translated: CASSYGGRNTGELFF.

In this sample, this clone turned up a few times. V is TRBV7-2 and J is TRBJ2-1; a weak D match, TRBD1 (5 bases). The length of the CDR3 is 13 residues. Trimming left V 6 bases short and J 2 bases short, with 8 bases between. In germline, CDR1 is SGHTA, CDR2 FQGNSA. The CDR3 bases are TGTGCCAGCAGACCGACAGCCTACAATGAGCAGTTCTTC. Protein product: CASRPTAYNEQFF.

The rearrangement links TRBV11-2 to TRBJ2-2; TRBD2 matches 9 bases. The CDR3 is made up of 17 amino acids. V was pared by 3 bases and J by 4 bases, with 9 bases of the junction left unmatched. Germline V CDR1 and CDR2: SGHAT, FQNNGV. CDR3 protein: CASSLRPAGGFTGELFF. In DNA, the CDR3 is TGTGCCAGCAGCTTGCGACCAGCGGGGGGCTTCACCGGGGAGCTGTTTTTT. Using reference TRBV11-2 and TRBJ2-2 for the parts outside the CDR3, the full variable domain is EAGVAQSPRYKIIEKRQSVAFWCNPISGHATLYWYQQILGQGPKLLIQFQNNGVVDDSQLPKDRFSAERLKGVDSTLKIQPAKLEDSAVYLCASSLRPAGGFTGELFFGEGSRLTVL.

The rearrangement uses TRBV19 and TRBJ2-7; unclear D gene. Germline loops: CDR1 LNHDA, CDR2 SQIVND (reference sequence). This CDR3 is built from 13 residues. With 4 bases removed from V and 5 bases from J, the gap between germline ends came to 12 bases. CDR3 sequence reads: CASSTHRLDEQYF. The CDR3 nucleotides are TGTGCCAGTAGTACGCACCGACTCGACGAGCAGTACTTC.

The CDR3 loop reads CASSLLAGAVTEAFF. Written as DNA, the CDR3 is TGCGCCAGCAGCTTGTTGGCGGGGGCGGTCACTGAAGCTTTCTTT. The chain uses TRBV5-1 and TRBJ1-1; tentatively, D is TRBD1 (6 bases). V was pared by 1 base and J by 4 bases, with 14 bases between. The CDR3 totals 15 residues. CDR1 is SGHRS and CDR2 is YFSETQ in the germline V gene.

The V call is TRBV24-1, the J call TRBJ2-1; 7 bases fit TRBD1. Germline CDR1 KGHDR, CDR2 SFDVKD. V shed 9 bases, J shed 7 bases, and the junction held 8 bases outside the gene matches. The CDR3 has 13 amino acids. CDR3 sequence: CATWPGQYNEQFF. CDR3 sequence (DNA): TGTGCCACCTGGCCGGGACAGTATAATGAGCAGTTCTTC.

V and J are TRBV4-1 and TRBJ2-2; no clear D gene. Deletions cut 0 bases from V and 5 bases from J, with 19 bases between. Germline lookup yields CDR1 MGHRA and CDR2 YSYEKL. This CDR3 spans 18 amino acids. Here the CDR3 reads CASSQDLHSTSRTGELFF. The CDR3 region has the DNA TGCGCCAGCAGCCAAGATCTACACAGCACAAGTAGGACCGGGGAGCTGTTTTTT.

The chain carries TRBV21-1 and TRBJ2-7; the DNA was not compared with TRBD1, the D call given in the table. TRBV21-1 is an annotated pseudogene. The CDR3 is 18 amino acids. CDR3 protein: CASSSQHKGQGDRCEQYF. The CDR3, as DNA: TGTGCCAGCAGCTCACAACACAAGGGACAGGGGGACAGATGCGAGCAGTACTTC.

The chain recombines TRBV5-4 with TRBJ1-6; 9 bases align to TRBD1. The CDR3 sequence is 14 residues long. J gave up 10 bases and V 6 bases, and 8 bases lay outside the gene matches. Per the germline V gene, CDR1 is SGHNT and CDR2 is YYREEE (reference sequence). The CDR3 coding sequence is TGTGCCAGCACTGGGGACAGGGCGGACTCACCCCTCCACTTT. Translating it yields CASTGDRADSPLHF.

V is TRBV7-2 and J is TRBJ1-1; 7 positions match TRBD1. J gave up 1 base and V 4 bases, and 6 bases lay outside the gene matches. The CDR3 is made up of 15 amino acids. Germline CDR1 SGHTA, CDR2 FQGNSA. As DNA, the CDR3 is TGTGCCAGCAGCTCGAGACAGGGAAGGAACACTGAAGCTTTCTTT. Amino acids: CASSSRQGRNTEAFF.

This chain uses TRBV30 with TRBJ2-7, with D perhaps TRBD2 (6 bases). Trimming cost V 5 bases and J 3 bases, with 14 bases left between them. The germline gives CDR1 GTSNPN, CDR2 SVGIG (reference sequence). This CDR3 comprises 13 residues. As DNA, the CDR3 is TGTGCCTGGTGCCAGAAGGGAGGCTACGAGCAGTACTTC. This codes for CAWCQKGGYEQYF.

J is TRBJ1-2 and V is TRBV7-2, with D possibly matching TRBD1 (6 bases). Germline CDR1 is SGHTA and CDR2 is FQGNSA. The CDR3 length is 14 residues. V gave up 5 bases and J gave up 7 bases, with 17 bases separating them. The CDR3 bases are TGTGCCAGCAGCCAACAGGGCTCCGGCCGTGGCTACACCTTC. Translation gives CASSQQGSGRGYTF.